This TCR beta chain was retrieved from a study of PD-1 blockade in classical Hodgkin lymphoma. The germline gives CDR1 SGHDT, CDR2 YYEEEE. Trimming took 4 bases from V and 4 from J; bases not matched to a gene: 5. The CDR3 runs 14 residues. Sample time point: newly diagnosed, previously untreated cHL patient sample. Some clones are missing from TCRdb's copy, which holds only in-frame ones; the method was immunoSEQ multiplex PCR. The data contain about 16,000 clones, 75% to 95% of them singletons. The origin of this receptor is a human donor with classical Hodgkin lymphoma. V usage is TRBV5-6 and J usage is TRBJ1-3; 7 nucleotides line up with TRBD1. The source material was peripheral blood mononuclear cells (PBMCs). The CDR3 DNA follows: TGTGCCAGCAGCCGTCGGACAGGCGGAAACACCATATATTTT. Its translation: CASSRRTGGNTIYF.